Listed below are T cell receptor beta chains from one sample, sequenced in a study of shared clonotypes between healthy human individuals. Profiled with immunoSEQ multiplex PCR; TCRdb holds only in-frame clones, not every one. The sample has roughly 1,600,000 clones; approximately 98.5% are singletons. The specimen sequenced was naive CD4+ T cells sorted from blood. The source of these receptors is a man aged 30 to 45 in good health. Both conserved end residues are part of each CDR3. Each record gives: V gene, J gene, clone size, D gene, CDR3 protein, CDR3 DNA. A D gene is named only where the DNA matches it firmly. Clone size, where shown, is once, few, many, or a class for clones that have expanded.

TRBV29-1	TRBJ2-5	NA	TRBD1	CSVERGGQGRETQYF	TGCAGCGTTGAGCGGGGCGGACAGGGTAGGGAGACCCAGTACTTC
TRBV9	TRBJ1-3	NA	TRBD1	CASSADRGGNTIYF	TGTGCCAGCAGCGCGGACAGGGGTGGAAACACCATATATTTT
TRBV4-1	TRBJ2-3	NA	TRBD2	CASSQEIAGGPTDTQYF	TGCGCCAGCAGCCAAGAGATAGCGGGAGGTCCCACAGATACGCAGTATTTT
TRBV10-3	TRBJ1-4	NA	TRBD1	CAITGGAGEKLFF	TGTGCCATCACAGGGGGCGCGGGTGAAAAACTGTTTTTT
TRBV6-6	TRBJ2-2	NA	NA	CASSDGRAGELFF	TGTGCCAGCAGCGACGGGCGAGCCGGGGAGCTGTTTTTT
TRBV18	TRBJ2-1	NA	NA	CASSHLATYNEQFF	TGTGCCAGCTCACACTTAGCGACCTACAATGAGCAGTTCTTC
TRBV18	TRBJ2-2	NA	NA	CASSPPRGGTTNTGELFF	TGTGCCAGCTCACCACCCAGGGGCGGGACCACGAACACCGGGGAGCTGTTTTTT
TRBV15	TRBJ2-5	NA	NA	CATSRGKQGQETQYF	TGTGCCACCAGCAGAGGGAAGCAGGGCCAAGAGACCCAGTACTTC
TRBV5-6	TRBJ2-7	NA	NA	CASSLDRGLRYEQYF	TGTGCCAGCAGCTTGGACAGGGGACTACGCTACGAGCAGTACTTC
TRBV7-2	TRBJ2-1	NA	TRBD1	CASSSGGQNEQFF	TGTGCCAGCAGCTCAGGGGGACAAAATGAGCAGTTCTTC
TRBV28	TRBJ2-1	NA	TRBD1	CASGPSGTGRDEQFF	TGTGCCAGCGGACCATCCGGGACAGGGAGGGATGAGCAGTTCTTC
TRBV7-6	TRBJ2-1	NA	TRBD2	CASSGAGTSSSDEQFF	TGTGCCAGCAGCGGGGCTGGGACTAGTTCTAGCGATGAGCAGTTCTTC
TRBV7-6	TRBJ1-4	NA	NA	CASSLGTVARANEKLFF	TGTGCCAGCAGCTTAGGGACAGTGGCTCGCGCTAATGAAAAACTGTTTTTT
TRBV11-2	TRBJ2-7	NA	NA	CASSLLYEQYF	TGTGCCAGCAGCTTACTGTACGAGCAGTACTTC
TRBV7-2	TRBJ2-7	once	NA	CASSSSTEIYEQYF	TGTGCCAGCAGCTCTTCGACAGAGATCTACGAGCAGTACTTC
TRBV18	TRBJ2-5	once	NA	CASSLSDVHRDQYF	TGTGCCAGCTCACTGTCAGATGTACATCGGGACCAGTACTTC
TRBV7-9	TRBJ2-1	NA	TRBD1	CASSRTQGAVNEQFF	TGTGCCAGCAGCCGAACGCAGGGGGCTGTCAATGAGCAGTTCTTC
TRBV5-4	TRBJ2-2	NA	TRBD1	CASSYPGQGNTGELFF	TGTGCCAGCAGCTATCCGGGACAGGGAAACACCGGGGAGCTGTTTTTT
TRBV15	TRBJ2-7	NA	NA	CATSRTLASYEQYF	TGTGCCACCAGCAGGACCCTAGCGAGCTACGAGCAGTACTTC
TRBV10-1	TRBJ2-7	NA	NA	CASSELVSGEQYF	TGCGCCAGCAGTGAGTTAGTAAGTGGGGAGCAGTACTTC
TRBV9	TRBJ2-2	few	NA	CASSVLARNTGELFF	TGTGCCAGCAGCGTGCTAGCGAGGAACACCGGGGAGCTGTTTTTT
TRBV19	TRBJ2-7	NA	NA	CASNGRVQYEQYF	TGTGCCAGCAACGGCAGGGTCCAGTACGAGCAGTACTTC
TRBV6-1	TRBJ2-7	NA	NA	CASSEAQGNEYF	TGTGCCAGCAGTGAAGCACAGGGTAATGAGTACTTC
TRBV7-8	TRBJ2-1	NA	NA	CASVGDRSEQFF	TGTGCCAGCGTGGGAGACCGGAGTGAGCAGTTCTTC